The text below deals with one T cell receptor beta chain. The PCR made use of 60 Vbeta and 13 Jbeta primers. Sequenced by immunoSEQ multiplex PCR; TCRdb stores in-frame clones only, minus some. Its clone listing holds more than 100,000 clones. Though nominally healthy at sampling, donors likely had unrecorded immune exposures. These data belong to a study of cytomegalovirus exposure and HLA in healthy donors. The CDR3 extends over 15 amino acids. V trimming: 0 bases; J trimming: 10 bases; junction bases outside the gene matches: 2. CDR1 and CDR2 from the germline V gene are MRHNA and SNTAGT. The gene calls are TRBV6-4 and TRBJ2-1, with 14 bases matching TRBD2. Sequencing was done on a sample of PBMCs. This TCR was recovered from a man aged 18 to 35 in good health and CMV-seronegative. The CDR3 region has the DNA TGTGCCAGCAGTGACTCGACTAGCGGGGGGGCCGAGCAGTTCTTC. Protein: CASSDSTSGGAEQFF.